This T cell receptor (beta chain) was captured in a study of shared clonotypes between healthy human individuals (dated by TCRdb to about 2020). Regarding the complete study: The cohort included three men and a couple of women between 18 and 49 years of age. Per donor, three plates each were used for CD4 naive and CD4 memory, two for CD8 naive, and one for CD8 memory. To estimate repertoire size and how much clonotypes are shared between individuals, the study performed deep sequencing of blood TCR repertoires from roughly five healthy adults. Libraries were prepared and TCR repertoires were sequenced by different laboratories using diverse techniques, in order to increase sequencing depth and limit assay-specific biases. Per donor, leukapheresis produced somewhere between about 0.94 and 8.9 billion PBMCs.

In regard to this clone: Its antigen remains undetermined. No base qualities exist here, and no much larger clone lies one base off it.

Overall results and qualifications from the work: Because the study included only a small number of donors, the genetic and exposure-history diversity represented was limited. Compared with non-shared clonotypes, the clonotypes found in all four sorted-subset donors had higher generation probabilities. Pairwise subsampling indicated that sequencing depth was expected to affect the degree of clonotype sharing among donors. Sampling was limited to blood, and TCR repertoires in tissue likely differ from TCR repertoires in blood. Even with the large sequencing depth, rarefaction of the sorted-subset datasets indicated that sequencing was incomplete. Estimated clonotype richness was generally larger for naive than for memory subsets. Roughly 5.2% of naive CD4, approximately 3.7% of naive CD8, approximately 2.2% of memory CD4, and over 0.35% of memory CD8 clonotypes were shared across several donors.

The donors were healthy, HIV-negative adults with no recently reported acute infections or vaccinations. Every donor was a Caucasian adult residing in Nashville, Tennessee, USA. CD4+ T cells were enriched by magnetic negative selection; naive cells were then positively selected on CD45RA, and the negative fraction formed the memory subset. Blood was collected by leukapheresis, and PBMCs were isolated by Ficoll-Histopaque density gradient centrifugation and then cryopreserved in liquid nitrogen vapor phase. Analytical flow cytometry was used to check the purity and quantity of every magnetically sorted T cell population. Genomic DNA was isolated from every sorted fraction and measured by UV absorbance on a Nanodrop 2000c. Using the deep immunoSEQ assay, TCR CDR3 regions were amplified from genomic DNA by multiplex PCR. Extracted genomic DNA from each cell subset was spread evenly across all wells of several immunoSEQ 96-well plates, with each plate serving as a replicate. For sorted subsets, each replicate PCR was loaded with 150 to 250 ng genomic DNA, equivalent to about 30,000 T cell genomes. Purified libraries were measured with a Qubit 3.0 fluorometer, size-checked on a Bioanalyzer 2100, and measured again with the KAPA Library Quantification kit. A separate single-read 150-cycle Illumina NextSeq 550 flow cell was used to sequence each immunoSEQ 96-well plate. Regarding the original processing steps: Because the immunoSEQ output held only junctional sequences and lacked quality scores, the filtering could not match the filtering applied to full-length reads. To assign V/J genes and CDR3, sequences were annotated against IMGT germline references using PyIR, a Python wrapper for IgBLAST v1.9. Reads with weak V/J assignments (E-value above 1e-6), missing CDR3, stop codons, out-of-frame junctions, or ambiguous translated residues were removed. V3J clonotypes were defined as sequences sharing an identical inferred V gene, J gene, and CDR3 amino acid sequence. Percentage overlap between repertoires was computed as shared unique clonotypes divided by the size of the smaller repertoire. RTK rarefaction, the Chao1 estimator, and Recon v2.1 estimates of unobserved clonotypes were used to assess repertoire richness. For all TCRbeta clonotypes obtained by the gDNA method from four donors, generation probabilities were computed with OLGA. As stored in TCRdb, this immuneACCESS dataset retains in-frame rearrangements with V and J assigned. A fraction of the clones does not appear; measured against another copy, unresolved V genes explain less than half of the discrepancy, and the remainder lacks a known reason. D and trimming were read from the DNA, whereas the V and J calls and clone size are those reported in that table. In this sample the table shows more than 850,000 clones, more than 75% of which occur a single time. 0.4% to 0.55% of the sample goes to the ten largest clones.

From the cysteine through the phenylalanine, the CDR3 covers 17 amino acids. The entry retains the CDR3 DNA only, 51 bases that are in frame from base 1. Relative to germline, V is 0 bases shorter and J is 3 bases shorter, with 14 bases between their ends. CDR1 LNHNV and CDR2 YYDKDF were looked up in the germline V gene (reference sequence). Sample: memory CD4+ T cells from PBMCs. Sample cell subset or site, as interpreted from the label and publication: CD45RA-negative fraction. The chain joins TRBV15 to TRBJ1-4, with the identity of the D gene unclear. The TCR was taken from a man between 18 and 29 years old in good health. Some clones in this sample may be carry-over from other donors' samples. CDR3 protein: CATSRDKTGSSNEKLFF. The bases read TGTGCCACCAGCAGAGATAAAACGGGGAGCTCTAATGAAAAACTGTTTTTT.